This TCR beta chain was recovered during a study of cytomegalovirus exposure and HLA in healthy donors (dated by TCRdb to the late 2010s). Background for the entire study: According to an earlier analysis of 587 of the donors, 150 million to 200 million T cells yielded over 90 million unique TCR beta sequences and about 300 Gb of sequence data. An early release that covered 640 HLA-typed donors contained 250 to 350 gigabases of sequencing data and about 84 million unique TCR sequences. Of the approximately 400 genotyped donors, less than 85% were placed in the genetic ancestry cluster associated with self-reported Caucasian donors. The study was designed to test whether signatures of past pathogen exposure could be identified by cataloging public T cell receptors. The study used immunosequencing to profile the T cell repertoires of approximately 640 subjects and linked those repertoires to cytomegalovirus serostatus. Besides the first cohort of around 700 subjects, a separate validation cohort made up of some 110 different subjects was used. To predict cytomegalovirus infection status, the study brought together high-throughput TCR immunosequencing, statistical association of individual TCRs with disease status, and machine learning. In a later analysis, previously published TCR beta repertoires from 600 to 850 donors were re-analyzed and high-resolution HLA genotyping was added so that TCR occurrence patterns could be studied. Rather than drawing on any new phenotypic data, the later analysis identified candidate immune exposures from TCR beta sequences and the way those sequences occurred across donors. In an earlier analysis of over 550 of the donors, high-throughput TCR beta sequencing was used to judge whether each TCR beta V gene segment behaved as functional or pseudogenic. Donor age, sex, ethnicity and CMV serostatus were compiled alongside the repertoire data. A later genetic analysis took genome-wide SNP genotypes for about 65% of the 666 donors and used that subset as a discovery cohort. Every repertoire in the discovery cohort had been generated on one and the same sequencing platform. HLA typing covered class I and class II loci at four-digit resolution. Typing coverage varied by locus: roughly 629-630 donors for A, B, C, DRB1 and DQB1; approximately 560 for DQA1; more than 600 for DPA1; some 470 for DPB1. Roughly five DR-DQ haplotypes were handled as single units for association and clustering because linkage in the cohort was strong. Across some 400 genotyped donors of the cohort, an average of 235,054 unique TCR beta nucleotide sequences per donor were sequenced, and roughly 17% of those sequences were non-productive.

The cohort was made up of around 720 healthy bone marrow donors. At the time of sampling, every cohort member was nominally healthy, though immune exposures that went unrecorded were likely present. The donor tested CMV seropositive, placing the donor among the 289 seropositive members of the cohort. A peripheral blood sample was collected from each donor, and TCR beta sequencing was performed on peripheral blood mononuclear cells. Genomic DNA extraction from the blood cell samples was performed with the Qiagen DNeasy Blood Extraction Kit. Relative to germline, V is missing 4 bases and J is missing 11 bases, with 16 bases of the junction outside any gene match. The germline V gene supplies CDR1 SGDLS and CDR2 YYNGEE. The CDR3 holds 16 amino acids from the cysteine to the phenylalanine. The entry retains the CDR3 DNA only, 48 bases that are in frame from base 1. The paper as a whole reports these results and caveats: According to the authors, the approach could potentially be generalized to other disease states and immunological phenotypes. According to a later genetic analysis, donors in an Asian-associated ancestry cluster had fewer N-insertions in productive TCRs than the approximately 710-donor mean. In a later analysis, TCR association rates were found to vary across HLA loci, with the most associated TCRs seen for DRB1 alleles and the fewest for HLA-C alleles. Some IMGT-functional V segments, including TRBV6-2 and TRBV6-3, could not be told apart with the 87-base-pair reads, so those segments were excluded. The cohort was sequenced for TCR beta chains only, and without alpha or paired-chain data the features that could be detected were limited. A cluster of highly shared sequence variants was judged likely to be a technical artifact of the sequencing pipeline. Because counts were too low, about 15 rarely observed V segments, including chromosome 9 orphons, were left out of the earlier analysis of some 600 of the donors. A few of the identified cytomegalovirus-associated TCR beta chains were confirmed in vitro to be specific for cytomegalovirus antigens. A later analysis reported that several top co-occurrence clusters appeared linked to parvovirus B19, influenza, CMV and Epstein-Barr virus. According to a later analysis, most CMV-associated TCR beta chains appeared to be HLA-restricted, and the HLA associations seemed to be driven largely by CMV exposure. The presence/absence analyses assumed that sequencing depth was roughly uniform across donors, and that assumption may not be true. While some public TCRs were present in many individuals, most TCR sequences turned up only very rarely across donors. In a later analysis, HLA-associated TCR beta chains showed more clonal expansion and lower generation probabilities than non-associated chains that were equally common. When HLA alleles, especially DR and DQ, strongly co-occurred, attributing TCR associations to individual alleles was difficult. CMV serostatus was the only immune exposure information available for the cohort. Broadly in line with IMGT annotations, most TCR beta V segments showed up in productive rearrangements about 87% or about 30% of the time in an earlier analysis of roughly 590 of the donors. A further reported finding was that TCR beta sequences accurately predicted the HLA-A and HLA-B alleles for most subjects in the first cohort. HLA typing was unavailable for some donors at each locus, so association tests used only the typed subset. Specific HLA alleles were associated with roughly 16,000 TCR beta sequences at a false discovery rate of 0.05 in a later analysis. Linkage disequilibrium might explain the correlated functional status among segregating V segments, but an unknown experimental factor could not be excluded. A total of 164 TCR beta chains were listed by the study as associated with cytomegalovirus. A later genetic analysis associated a missense DCLRE1C variant with V-gene and J-gene trimming of TCR beta chains, and an independent cohort replicated the association. The classifier was reported to diagnose cytomegalovirus status with high specificity and sensitivity in both the original and validation cohorts.

Library prep was done by the immunoSEQ multiplex PCR assay. The multiplex PCR relied on a mix of 60 forward primers for TCR Vbeta segments and 13 reverse primers for TCR Jbeta segments. The CDR3 region of rearranged TCR beta genes was amplified from genomic DNA with a multiplex PCR assay. The Illumina HiSeq System was used to sequence the amplified TCR beta libraries as 87-base-pair reads. The original methods were these. Across the 670 or so repertoires, a later analysis counted roughly 84 million unique TCR beta chains, around 11 million of which were shared by at least two donors. Raw reads were error-corrected and collapsed into unique sequences by a nearest-neighbor algorithm in which closely related sequences were merged to remove PCR and sequencing errors. Alignment of CDR3 sequences to IMGT reference sequences was used to assign V, D and J gene segments. For a sequence to be retained, a match of at least six nucleotides to both a V gene segment and a J gene segment was required. A rearrangement was called productive if the CDR3 had no stop codons and remained in frame with V and J, and every other rearrangement was called non-productive. Following IMGT convention, CDR3 was defined as the stretch from the second conserved V-encoded cysteine to the conserved J-encoded phenylalanine. The earlier analysis of 587 of the donors excluded any sequence lacking an unambiguous match to a single V gene segment. In an earlier analysis of about 590 of the donors, a V segment was called functional when productive rearrangements were above 56.7%, and segregating when the standard deviation between donors exceeded 5%. To diagnose cytomegalovirus status from the catalog of TCR beta chain sequences, a statistical classification framework was built. V and J gene assignment, in a later analysis, came from comparing TCR nucleotide sequences with IMGT/GENE-DB human TR gene sequences. The TCRdist pipeline was used in a later analysis to assign CDR3 sequences and most-parsimonious VDJ recombination scenarios. In a later analysis, every TCR beta chain was defined by the combination of its CDR3 amino acid sequence and its V-gene family, and reads without a unique V-gene family were dropped. A later analysis removed 550 to 650 highly shared, low-generation-probability nucleotide sequences to deal with suspected cross-contamination and a sequencing artifact. For each public chain, a later analysis derived a clonal expansion index from normalized ranks of inferred template counts within each repertoire. A later analysis computed generation probabilities with a VDJ recombination model fitted to out-of-frame rearrangements, and checked the results against IGoR. In a later analysis, hypergeometric tests were used to score TCR-TCR, TCR-HLA and TCR-CMV co-occurrence, with a repertoire-size bias correction applied to TCR pairs. False discovery rates were estimated in a later analysis by permuting HLA or CMV assignments 20 times. A later analysis grouped co-occurring TCRs with DBSCAN, adding TCRdist sequence similarity when clustering within HLA-allele-positive subsets. For co-occurrence clustering, repertoires with fewer than 30,000 or more than 120,000 public chains were excluded, along with a handful of repertoires with anomalous nucleotide sharing. TCRdb provides this immuneACCESS table in a form limited to in-frame rearrangements. Some clones are lacking; in checked studies, under half of them reflect an unresolved V gene, and why the rest are absent is not known. The D gene and trimming were derived from the DNA, and the V and J assignments and clone size from that table. The table held for this sample gives about 88,000 clones. The ten largest clones represent 5.5% of the sample.

Details on this clone: Its antigen is unknown.

This receptor was identified in a girl aged 5-17 years in good health and CMV-seropositive. The sequence links TRBV9 to TRBJ2-3; 10 nucleotides in the junction match TRBD1. Specimen: PBMCs. The CDR3 reads CASSPRTGTGENKQYF. The bases read TGTGCCAGCAGCCCCCGAACCGGGACAGGGGAAAATAAGCAGTATTTT.